A selection of T cell receptor beta chains follows, all from one sample in a study of blood T cell repertoires in COVID-19. TCRdb's table, derived via immunoSEQ multiplex PCR, lists solely in-frame clones and lacks some. Altogether more than 95,000 clones are present, roughly 82% being singletons, with the ten largest covering around 5%. Input material: peripheral blood. Receptors originate from a human donor in a cohort sampled during active COVID-19. Each CDR3 is given with its conserved first and last residue. A D gene is named only where the DNA matches it firmly. Rows may omit the clone size; those that give it use once, few, many or a size class.

V: TRBV6-5
D: TRBD1
size: few
J: TRBJ1-3
DNA: TGTGCCAGCAGTTACTCGACAGGGGCTGGAAACACCATATATTTT
CDR3: CASSYSTGAGNTIYF

V: TRBV5-4
D: NA
size: NA
J: TRBJ1-2
DNA: TGTGCCAGCAGCTTGACGGTTTCCGCCTACGGCTACACCTTC
CDR3: CASSLTVSAYGYTF

V: TRBV5-4
D: NA
size: NA
J: TRBJ2-2
DNA: TGTGCCAGCTCAAGACAAACCGGGGAGCTGTTTTTT
CDR3: CASSRQTGELFF

V: TRBV3-1/TRBV3-2
D: TRBD1
size: NA
J: TRBJ1-2
DNA: TGTGCCAGCAGCCAAGGACAGGGAGGCTATGGCTACACCTTC
CDR3: CASSQGQGGYGYTF

V: TRBV27
D: NA
size: NA
J: TRBJ1-1
DNA: TGTGCCAGCAGTCTACGTCCGGACACTGAAGCTTTCTTT
CDR3: CASSLRPDTEAFF

V: TRBV11-1
D: NA
size: NA
J: TRBJ2-1
DNA: TGTGCCAGCAGCACCTATACTAGCAATGAGCAGTTCTTC
CDR3: CASSTYTSNEQFF

V: TRBV7-8
D: TRBD1
size: once
J: TRBJ2-1
DNA: TGTGCCAGCAGCTTAGCTCCGGGACAGGGGTTCGAGCAGTTCTTC
CDR3: CASSLAPGQGFEQFF

V: TRBV5-1
D: TRBD1
size: NA
J: TRBJ1-2
DNA: TGCGCCAGCAGCGCGAGGCTTGGGACAGGAAGCGGCTACACCTTC
CDR3: CASSARLGTGSGYTF

V: TRBV2
D: NA
size: few
J: TRBJ1-1
DNA: TGTGCCAGCACCGATGGACAGAACACTGAAGCTTTCTTT
CDR3: CASTDGQNTEAFF

V: TRBV7-3
D: NA
size: NA
J: TRBJ1-2
DNA: TGTGCCAGCAGCTTAAACCAGAACTATGGCTACACCTTC
CDR3: CASSLNQNYGYTF

V: TRBV9
D: TRBD2
size: NA
J: TRBJ2-1
DNA: TGTGCCAGCAGCGTACATAGCGGGAGTGAGTCAGTTTTGGCGCAGTTCTTC
CDR3: CASSVHSGSESVLAQFF

V: TRBV19
D: NA
size: NA
J: TRBJ2-1
DNA: TGTGCCAGTAGTATAGTGCGGGACCACAATGAGCAGTTCTTC
CDR3: CASSIVRDHNEQFF

V: TRBV6-5
D: NA
size: NA
J: TRBJ2-3
DNA: TGTGCCAGCAGCTATACTCGCACAGATACGCAGTATTTT
CDR3: CASSYTRTDTQYF

V: TRBV9
D: NA
size: NA
J: TRBJ1-5
DNA: TGTGCCAGCAGCGTTGACAATGATCAGCCCCAGCATTTT
CDR3: CASSVDNDQPQHF

V: TRBV10-2
D: NA
size: NA
J: TRBJ2-1
DNA: TGCGCCAGCAGCGGGAGCGGGTCCTCCTACAATGAGCAGTTCTTC
CDR3: CASSGSGSSYNEQFF

V: TRBV3-1/TRBV3-2
D: NA
size: NA
J: TRBJ1-1
DNA: TGTGCCAGCAGCCAGTTTCGACAGTTGAACACTGAAGCTTTCTTT
CDR3: CASSQFRQLNTEAFF

V: TRBV19
D: TRBD2
size: NA
J: TRBJ2-2
DNA: TGTGCCAGTAGGAGACGACTAGCGGGAGGAGTAAGAACCGGGGAGCTGTTTTTT
CDR3: CASRRRLAGGVRTGELFF

V: TRBV19
D: NA
size: few
J: TRBJ1-1
DNA: TGTGCCAGTATTGCTCCACCCCGGGGGGCGAGGAACACTGAAGCTTTCTTT
CDR3: CASIAPPRGARNTEAFF

V: TRBV5-1
D: TRBD1
size: NA
J: TRBJ2-7
DNA: TGCGCCAGCAGCTTGGAACCACAGGGGGTCTCCTACGAGCAGTACTTC
CDR3: CASSLEPQGVSYEQYF

V: TRBV27
D: NA
size: NA
J: TRBJ1-1
DNA: TGTGCCAGCAGCACCCGGTTCATCATGAACACTGAAGCTTTCTTT
CDR3: CASSTRFIMNTEAFF

V: TRBV18
D: TRBD1
size: once
J: TRBJ2-7
DNA: TGTGCCAGCTCACAAAATGTAGGACAGGGGTTCAGGCTATACGAGCAGTACTTC
CDR3: CASSQNVGQGFRLYEQYF

V: TRBV7-9
D: TRBD1
size: once
J: TRBJ1-5
DNA: TGTGCCAGCAGCTTAGGGGACGGACAGGGCAAACAGCCCCAGCATTTT
CDR3: CASSLGDGQGKQPQHF

V: TRBV19
D: NA
size: NA
J: TRBJ2-7
DNA: TGTGCCAGTAGTATAGACCCAGGGCTGAACTACTACGAGCAGTACTTC
CDR3: CASSIDPGLNYYEQYF

V: TRBV30
D: NA
size: NA
J: TRBJ1-1
DNA: TGTGCCTGGAGTTTGCACAGGGTGTTCGACACTGAAGCTTTCTTT
CDR3: CAWSLHRVFDTEAFF

V: TRBV7-2
D: TRBD2
size: once
J: TRBJ2-1
DNA: TGTGCCAGCAGCTTAGCGAAAACGAGCGGGAGGGGCAATGAGCAGTTCTTC
CDR3: CASSLAKTSGRGNEQFF

V: TRBV5-4
D: NA
size: NA
J: TRBJ2-6
DNA: TGTGCCAGCAGCTTGGGGTGGGGCGCAACCTCTGGGGCCAACGTCCTGACTTTC
CDR3: CASSLGWGATSGANVLTF

V: TRBV5-6
D: TRBD2
size: NA
J: TRBJ2-1
DNA: TGTGCCAGCAGGACTAGCGGGGCCCACAATGAGCAGTTCTTC
CDR3: CASRTSGAHNEQFF

V: TRBV18
D: TRBD1
size: NA
J: TRBJ2-4
DNA: TGTGCCAGCTCAAACGCCGGGACAGGGGGAATTAATCAGTACTTC
CDR3: CASSNAGTGGINQYF

V: TRBV12-3/TRBV12-4
D: NA
size: NA
J: TRBJ1-2
DNA: TGTGCCAGCAGCATCGGGACACGCTATGGCTACACCTTC
CDR3: CASSIGTRYGYTF

V: TRBV7-9
D: NA
size: few
J: TRBJ1-2
DNA: TGTGCCAGCCAATTCTCCCAGGGGAGCTATGGCTACACCTTC
CDR3: CASQFSQGSYGYTF

V: TRBV7-8
D: NA
size: NA
J: TRBJ1-3
DNA: TGTGCCAGCAGCTTCATCCGGGATCCGGGAAACACCATATATTTT
CDR3: CASSFIRDPGNTIYF

V: TRBV10-3
D: TRBD2
size: NA
J: TRBJ2-2
DNA: TGTGCCATGCAAAACCCAGATCTAGCGGGAGAAACGGGCACCGGGGAGCTGTTTTTT
CDR3: CAMQNPDLAGETGTGELFF

V: TRBV6-6
D: NA
size: NA
J: TRBJ2-2
DNA: TGTGCCAGCACCGATCTCAGCGGGGAGCTGTTTTTT
CDR3: CASTDLSGELFF

V: TRBV15
D: NA
size: NA
J: TRBJ2-4
DNA: TGTGCCACCAGCCCGAGAGCCGGACAGTGGGGGACCGTCGTAGCCAAAAACATTCAGTACTTC
CDR3: CATSPRAGQWGTVVAKNIQYF

V: TRBV27
D: TRBD1
size: NA
J: TRBJ1-2
DNA: TGTGCCAGCAGGATGACAGGGTATAACTATGGCTACACCTTC
CDR3: CASRMTGYNYGYTF

V: TRBV30
D: TRBD1
size: NA
J: TRBJ1-2
DNA: TGTGCCTGGACGCTCTTAACAGGGGACCCCTATGGCTACACCTTC
CDR3: CAWTLLTGDPYGYTF

V: TRBV5-1
D: TRBD2
size: NA
J: TRBJ2-7
DNA: TGCGCCAGCAGCTTATCCGGGACTAGCAGGCTATACGAGCAGTACTTC
CDR3: CASSLSGTSRLYEQYF

V: TRBV4-1
D: TRBD1
size: NA
J: TRBJ1-1
DNA: TGCGCCAGCAGCGTGACCGGGACAGCTTCCCCCCCTACTTTCTTT
CDR3: CASSVTGTASPPTFF

V: TRBV11-2
D: NA
size: NA
J: TRBJ1-2
DNA: TGTGCCAGCAGCCCAGGACAGAGCCCTAACTATGGCTACACCTTC
CDR3: CASSPGQSPNYGYTF

V: TRBV5-6
D: NA
size: NA
J: TRBJ2-5
DNA: TGTGCCAGCAGCTTGGGGGTCCGGGAGCAAGAGACCCAGTACTTC
CDR3: CASSLGVREQETQYF